The 31 T cell receptor beta chains below come from one sample, sequenced in a study of beta chain features in type 1 diabetes. Expressed TCRB transcripts were sequenced because the isolated RNA had all been reverse transcribed beforehand. The method was immunoSEQ multiplex PCR; TCRdb's version includes in-frame clones alone and lacks a portion of them. The table has 400,000 to 550,000 clones, over 10% seen once. Sequencing input: naive CD4+ T cells from blood. These receptors were obtained from a woman aged 18-29 years in good health.

V and J are TRBV4-3 and TRBJ2-3, with D tentatively TRBD1 (5 bases). The germline V gene encodes CDR1 LGHNA and CDR2 YSLEER. The CDR3 length is 16 residues. Trimming shortened V by 1 base and J by 3 bases, and 14 bases separated the two germline ends. The CDR3 sequence is CASSQGQGHWTDTQYF. CDR3 DNA sequence: TGCGCCAGCAGCCAAGGTCAGGGTCACTGGACAGATACGCAGTATTTT.

This clone showed up just a few times. This chain joins TRBV7-3 and TRBJ1-1; the D gene is possibly TRBD1 (5 bases). The V and J ends lost 4 bases and 5 bases respectively, with 14 bases between them. The CDR3 sequence is 14 residues long. Germline V gene data show CDR1 as SGHTA and CDR2 as FQGTGA. The CDR3 DNA sequence: TGTGCCAGCAGCTCAACCGGGGCCATGACTGAAGCTTTCTTT. This sequence encodes CASSSTGAMTEAFF.

The rearrangement uses TRBV7-2 and TRBJ2-5; D may be TRBD2 (6 bases). V was trimmed by 3 bases and J by 5 bases, leaving 16 bases between them. Germline V CDR1 and CDR2: SGHTA, FQGNSA. This CDR3 has 15 residues. This CDR3 is CASSFSGSPGETQYF. The CDR3 DNA follows: TGTGCCAGCAGCTTCAGCGGGTCCCCAGGGGAGACCCAGTACTTC.

This clone came up a few times. V and J are TRBV27 and TRBJ2-3; D call uncertain. CDR3 length: 15 residues. Germline CDR1 reads MNHEY; CDR2 reads SMNVEV (reference sequence). V dropped 2 bases and J dropped 0 bases, with 9 bases sitting between them. The CDR3, as DNA: TGTGCCAGCAGTTTAAGACACCCTAGCACAGATACGCAGTATTTT. Its protein is CASSLRHPSTDTQYF.

This clone was recorded a few times. V gene TRBV7-2 combines with J gene TRBJ2-1; D gene ambiguous. This CDR3 has 17 residues. Germline V gene sequence: CDR1 SGHTA, CDR2 FQGNSA. V lost 5 bases and J 3 bases, leaving 20 bases between the germline ends. CDR3 nucleotides: TGTGCCAGCAGCCCAAGGGCCGAAGTATGGCGCTACAATGAGCAGTTCTTC. It translates to CASSPRAEVWRYNEQFF.

This sequence joins TRBV5-1 and TRBJ2-5, with D tentatively TRBD1 or TRBD2 (5 bases each). In germline, CDR1 is SGHRS, CDR2 YFSETQ. Trimming shortened V by 8 bases and J by 5 bases, and 16 bases separated the two germline ends. The CDR3 spans 13 residues. Here the CDR3 reads CASTTEGYETQYF. The CDR3 bases are TGCGCCAGTACGACAGAGGGTTACGAGACCCAGTACTTC.

This clone was counted a few times. This rearrangement joins TRBV7-2 to TRBJ1-5; D is possibly TRBD1 (5 bases). Germline lookup yields CDR1 SGHTA and CDR2 FQGNSA. The CDR3 loop spans 16 amino acids. Trimming removed 6 bases from V and 6 bases from J, with 21 bases in between. In nucleotides, the CDR3 is TGTGCCAGCAGTAGCACTACAGGAATTGGGAGTCAGCCCCAGCATTTT. Its protein product is CASSSTTGIGSQPQHF. Full variable domain (remainder filled in from reference TRBV7-2 and TRBJ1-5): GAGVSQSPSNKVTEKGKDVELRCDPISGHTALYWYRQSLGQGLEFLIYFQGNSAPDKSGLPSDRFSAERTGGSVSTLTIQRTQQEDSAVYLCASSSTTGIGSQPQHFGDGTRLSIL.

This clone was found a few times. The rearrangement uses TRBV11-3 and TRBJ2-3; D is uncertain. The V end was cut by 5 bases, the J end by 0 bases, with 15 bases between. Germline CDR1 reads SGHNT; CDR2 reads YENEEA. The CDR3 has 16 residues. The CDR3 here is CASSPSYYASTDTQYF. The CDR3 nucleotides are TGTGCCAGCAGCCCGTCTTATTATGCTAGCACAGATACGCAGTATTTT.

The chain links TRBV7-9 to TRBJ1-1; D gene unclear. This CDR3 has 13 amino acids. Germline CDR1 SEHNR, CDR2 FQNEAQ (reference sequence). Trimming took off 1 base at V and 6 bases at J, with 9 bases between the two ends. The CDR3 DNA reads TGTGCCAGCAGCTTAGAGCACGGAGCTGAAGCTTTCTTT. It is translated as CASSLEHGAEAFF.

A few counts support this clone. The chain employs TRBV5-6 and TRBJ2-7, with 7 bases that match TRBD1. V trimming: 0 bases; J trimming: 0 bases; junction bases outside the gene matches: 0. This CDR3 is 14 amino acids long. From germline, CDR1 is SGHDT and CDR2 YYEEEE. The CDR3 sequence is CASSLAGGSYEQYV. As DNA, the CDR3 is TGTGCCAGCAGCTTGGCAGGGGGCTCCTACGAGCAGTACGTC.

The chain has TRBV28 and TRBJ2-1, with TRBD1 matching 10 bases. The junction had 5 bases not matched to a gene; V was cut back by 5 bases and J by 4 bases. The CDR3 sequence is 15 residues long. Germline CDR1 reads MDHEN; CDR2 reads SYDVKM. The CDR3 loop is CASSPPGQGYNEQFF. The CDR3 DNA sequence: TGTGCCAGCAGTCCTCCGGGACAGGGGTACAATGAGCAGTTCTTC.

The gene calls are TRBV29-1 and TRBJ1-1; D uncertain. The CDR3 runs 13 residues. The ends were cut back, 6 bases at V and 4 bases at J, with 15 bases in the middle. Germline CDR1 reads SQVTM; CDR2 reads ANQGSEA. The CDR3 protein is CSVTAGPGTEAFF. CDR3 nucleotides: TGCAGCGTCACGGCAGGTCCGGGCACTGAAGCTTTCTTT.

This chain connects TRBV7-9 to TRBJ2-1; 8 bases align to TRBD1. The ends lost 0 bases at V and 13 bases at J; junction bases unmatched: 11. The length of the CDR3 is 15 residues. Germline V CDR1 and CDR2: SEHNR, FQNEAQ (reference sequence). The CDR3 region has the DNA TGTGCCAGCAGCTTAGCGGCTAGGGGACAGGCCCCTCAGTTCTTC. Protein product: CASSLAARGQAPQFF.

The DNA of the CDR3 is TGTGCCAGCAGCCAGGACGGTTATTCACCCCTCCACTTT. Translated, it gives CASSQDGYSPLHF. The J gene is TRBJ1-6, the V gene TRBV7-3; no reliable D call. The germline gives CDR1 SGHTA, CDR2 FQGTGA. CDR3 length: 13 amino acids. V lost 5 bases and J 8 bases, leaving 10 bases between the germline ends. The full variable domain, with the rest looked up from reference TRBV7-3 and TRBJ1-6, is GAGVSQTPSNKVTEKGKYVELRCDPISGHTALYWYRQSLGQGPEFLIYFQGTGAADDSGLPNDRFFAVRPEGSVSTLKIQRTERGDSAVYLCASSQDGYSPLHFGNGTRLTVT.

The rearrangement joins TRBV7-9 to TRBJ2-1; D is uncertain. CDR3 length: 12 residues. CDR1 is SEHNR, CDR2 FQNEAQ, per germline (reference sequence). V lost 7 bases, J lost 10 bases, and 14 bases lay in between. CDR3 sequence (DNA): TGTGCCAGCACCCTGATTAACGCGGAGCAGTTCTTC. This encodes CASTLINAEQFF. Drawing the rest from reference TRBV7-9 and TRBJ2-1, the complete variable domain is DTGVSQNPRHKITKRGQNVTFRCDPISEHNRLYWYRQTLGQGPEFLTYFQNEAQLEKSRLLSDRFSAERPKGSFSTLEIQRTEQGDSAMYLCASTLINAEQFFGPGTRLTVL.

This clone was seen ten or more times. V and J are TRBV15 and TRBJ2-6; D might be TRBD1 (5 bases). The germline CDR1 and CDR2 sequences are LNHNV and YYDKDF (reference sequence). This CDR3 spans 15 amino acids. The V end lost 8 bases, the J end lost 5 bases, and 16 bases lay between the germline ends. The CDR3 loop reads CATGIDSSWANVLTF. In DNA, the CDR3 is TGTGCCACCGGGATAGACAGTAGCTGGGCCAACGTCCTGACTTTC. The full variable domain, completed using reference TRBV15 and TRBJ2-6, is DAMVIQNPRYQVTQFGKPVTLSCSQTLNHNVMYWYQQKSSQAPKLLFHYYDKDFNNEADTPDNFQSRRPNTSFCFLDIRSPGLGDTAMYLCATGIDSSWANVLTFGAGSRLTVL.

This clone turned up a few times. This chain uses TRBV25-1 with TRBJ1-1; unclear D gene. The V gene lost 4 bases and the J gene lost 9 bases, with 15 bases spanning the gap. This CDR3 comprises 13 residues. Germline CDR1 is MGHDK and CDR2 is SYGVNS. The CDR3 loop reads CASSALWVAQAFF. DNA of the CDR3: TGTGCCAGCAGTGCTCTTTGGGTGGCTCAAGCTTTCTTT.

This clone has only a few counts. This sequence joins TRBV5-1 and TRBJ1-1; D not resolved. V was clipped by 0 bases and J by 5 bases, with 5 bases between them. The CDR3 consists of 12 residues. From germline, CDR1 is SGHRS and CDR2 YFSETQ. The CDR3 bases are TGCGCCAGCAGCTTGGACCTGACTGAAGCTTTCTTT. It encodes CASSLDLTEAFF.

The V and J genes are TRBV5-1 and TRBJ2-2, with 9 bases that match TRBD1. V shed 5 bases, J shed 3 bases, and the junction held 5 bases outside the gene matches. Germline loops: CDR1 SGHRS, CDR2 YFSETQ. This CDR3 has 15 residues. The CDR3 DNA reads as TGCGCCAGCAGAACCGGGACAGGGTACACCGGGGAGCTGTTTTTT. Residues: CASRTGTGYTGELFF.

The V call is TRBV9, the J call TRBJ2-1; D is unclear. Germline V lookup: CDR1 SGDLS, CDR2 YYNGEE. V was shortened by 0 bases and J by 4 bases, with 8 bases between the two germline ends. This CDR3 is 14 amino acids long. DNA for the CDR3: TGTGCCAGCAGCGTAGGCCCAATATACAATGAGCAGTTCTTC. Protein sequence: CASSVGPIYNEQFF.

The genes are TRBV2 and TRBJ1-4; D possibly corresponds to TRBD1 (5 bases). CDR1 SNHLY and CDR2 FYNNEI come from the germline V gene. CDR3 size: 15 residues. The V end lost 5 bases, the J end lost 7 bases, and 17 bases lay between the germline ends. The CDR3 sequence: CASSSQGLGSEKLFF. CDR3 nucleotide sequence: TGTGCCAGCAGTTCCCAGGGATTAGGGAGTGAAAAACTGTTTTTT. The complete variable domain, with remaining parts taken from reference TRBV2 and TRBJ1-4, reads EPEVTQTPSHQVTQMGQEVILRCVPISNHLYFYWYRQILGQKVEFLVSFYNNEISEKSEIFDDQFSVERPDGSNFTLKIRSTKLEDSAMYFCASSSQGLGSEKLFFGSGTQLSVL.

The genes are TRBV4-3 and TRBJ1-2, with D hard to call. The germline V and J ends were trimmed by 0 bases and 4 bases, with 18 bases remaining between them. Looked up from germline, CDR1 is LGHNA and CDR2 is YSLEER. This CDR3 has 17 amino acids. The CDR3 DNA sequence: TGCGCCAGCAGCCAAGATCCATCGGTTGCAGGAACCTATGGCTACACCTTC. Residues: CASSQDPSVAGTYGYTF.

The V call is TRBV7-2, the J call TRBJ2-5; D is perhaps TRBD2 (5 bases). The CDR3 contains 15 residues. Trimming took off 2 bases at V and 5 bases at J, with 15 bases between the two ends. The germline gives CDR1 SGHTA, CDR2 FQGNSA. The CDR3 sequence is CASSLLASSGETQYF. As DNA, the CDR3 is TGTGCCAGCAGCTTACTAGCCTCCTCCGGGGAGACCCAGTACTTC.

This clone was counted a few times. The J gene is TRBJ1-1, the V gene TRBV5-1; D gene ambiguous. The CDR3 is 13 residues long. The ends were cut back, 7 bases at V and 4 bases at J, with 14 bases in the middle. In germline, CDR1 is SGHRS, CDR2 YFSETQ. The CDR3 sequence is CASAPAMSTEAFF. The CDR3 DNA is TGCGCCAGCGCCCCCGCCATGAGCACTGAAGCTTTCTTT.

V usage is TRBV9 and J usage is TRBJ2-2, with 8 bases that match TRBD1. The CDR3 length is 17 residues. Germline V gene sequence: CDR1 SGDLS, CDR2 YYNGEE. V lost 3 bases, J lost 6 bases, and 13 bases stayed unmatched. The CDR3 protein is CASSAGATGDPPGELFF. The CDR3 DNA reads as TGTGCCAGCAGCGCAGGGGCGACAGGGGACCCTCCCGGGGAGCTGTTTTTT.

This clone was counted between two and nine times. CDR3 sequence: CASSLPGATQETQYF. The CDR3 bases are TGTGCCAGCAGTTTACCAGGGGCAACACAAGAGACCCAGTACTTC. The chain carries TRBV28 and TRBJ2-5, with TRBD1 as a possible D gene (6 bases). Germline V gene lookup returns CDR1 MDHEN and CDR2 SYDVKM. V was pared by 2 bases and J by 2 bases, with 12 bases between. CDR3 length equals 15 residues. Looking up the rest from reference TRBV28 and TRBJ2-5 gives the full variable domain: DVKVTQSSRYLVKRTGEKVFLECVQDMDHENMFWYRQDPGLGLRLIYFSYDVKMKEKGDIPEGYSVSREKKERFSLILESASTNQTSMYLCASSLPGATQETQYFGPGTRLLVL.

As to this clone: This specimen includes other DNA sequences encoding the same CDR3. The genes are TRBV19 and TRBJ2-1; D gene unclear. This CDR3 has 15 amino acids. The germline V gene has CDR1 LNHDA and CDR2 SQIVND (reference sequence). The V gene lost 3 bases and the J gene lost 0 bases, with 9 bases spanning the gap. CDR3 DNA: TGTGCCAGTAGTATTGGACGGAGCTCCTACAATGAGCAGTTCTTC. Amino acid sequence: CASSIGRSSYNEQFF. The full variable domain, in which reference TRBV19 and TRBJ2-1 provide the parts outside the CDR3, is DGGITQSPKYLFRKEGQNVTLSCEQNLNHDAMYWYRQDPGQGLRLIYYSQIVNDFQKGDIAEGYSVSREKKESFPLTVTSAQKNPTAFYLCASSIGRSSYNEQFFGPGTRLTVL.

The chain is built from TRBV15 and TRBJ2-4, with 8 bases lining up with TRBD1. CDR3 length equals 15 residues. V gave up 5 bases and J gave up 10 bases; unmatched junction bases: 13. Per germline, CDR1 LNHNV and CDR2 YYDKDF (reference sequence). The CDR3 loop reads CATSPTGGRGLIQYF. CDR3 in DNA: TGTGCCACCAGCCCGACTGGGGGCAGGGGGCTTATTCAGTACTTC.

This clone was seen a handful of times. The chain links TRBV28 to TRBJ1-5, with unresolved D. Trimming shortened V by 1 base and J by 6 bases, and 13 bases separated the two germline ends. Germline values: CDR1 MDHEN, CDR2 SYDVKM. The CDR3 covers 15 residues. The CDR3 spells CASSLYVKNSQPQHF. In nucleotides, the CDR3 is TGTGCCAGCAGTTTATACGTTAAAAACTCTCAGCCCCAGCATTTT. The full variable domain, rest sourced from reference TRBV28 and TRBJ1-5, is DVKVTQSSRYLVKRTGEKVFLECVQDMDHENMFWYRQDPGLGLRLIYFSYDVKMKEKGDIPEGYSVSREKKERFSLILESASTNQTSMYLCASSLYVKNSQPQHFGDGTRLSIL.

The chain couples TRBV4-2 to TRBJ2-1; the match to TRBD2 covers 7 bases. The CDR3 is made up of 15 amino acids. Unmatched junction bases numbered 13, after V lost 6 bases and J lost 8 bases. Germline values: CDR1 LGHNA, CDR2 YNFKEQ. The CDR3 DNA is TGTGCCAGCAGGGTTGGCGGGAGAGGTAGGGATGAGCAGTTCTTC. Translated, it gives CASRVGGRGRDEQFF.

This clone has more than one count but fewer than ten. This rearrangement joins TRBV7-8 to TRBJ1-1, with TRBD1 matching over 8 bases. Losses at the gene ends were 5 bases for V and 5 bases for J; bases not matched to a gene: 10. Germline assignment: CDR1 SGHVS and CDR2 FQNEAQ. There are 15 residues in the CDR3. CDR3 in DNA: TGTGCCAGCAGCCCGAGGACAGGGAAAGGGACTGAAGCTTTCTTT. It specifies CASSPRTGKGTEAFF. Filled out from reference TRBV7-8 and TRBJ1-1, the complete variable domain reads GAGVSQSPRYKVAKRGQDVALRCDPISGHVSLFWYQQALGQGPEFLTYFQNEAQLDKSGLPSDRFFAERPEGSVSTLKIQRTQQEDSAVYLCASSPRTGKGTEAFFGQGTRLTVV.